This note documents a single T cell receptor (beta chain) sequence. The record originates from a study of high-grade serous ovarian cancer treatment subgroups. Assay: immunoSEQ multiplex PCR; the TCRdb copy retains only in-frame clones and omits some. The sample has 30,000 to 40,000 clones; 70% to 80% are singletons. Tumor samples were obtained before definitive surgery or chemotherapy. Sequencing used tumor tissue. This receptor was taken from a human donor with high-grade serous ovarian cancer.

For the CDR3, the DNA is TGCGCCAGCAGCTCGGAAGCGGGAAGCCAAGAGACCCAGTACTTC. Translated: CASSSEAGSQETQYF. The gene calls are TRBV5-1 and TRBJ2-5, with 7 bases matching TRBD2. Germline CDR1 SGHRS, CDR2 YFSETQ. The CDR3 is 15 residues long. J was trimmed by 1 base and V by 3 bases; bases with no gene match: 6. The variable domain in full, with the rest retrieved from reference TRBV5-1 and TRBJ2-5, is KAGVTQTPRYLIKTRGQQVTLSCSPISGHRSVSWYQQTPGQGLQFLFEYFSETQRNKGNFPGRFSGRQFSNSRSEMNVSTLELGDSALYLCASSSEAGSQETQYFGPGTRLLVL.